This is a list of T cell receptor beta chains from one sample in a study of Ad26.COV2.S vaccination and SARS-CoV-2 variants. Profiling relied on immunoSEQ multiplex PCR, and the TCRdb table lists in-frame clones only, not all of them. The sample holds 250,000 or so clones, around 88% seen once. The source material was peripheral blood, sampled in a trial of Ad26.COV2.S vaccine versus placebo. All receptors come from a person between 18 and 59 years old who received the Ad26.COV2.S COVID-19 vaccine or a placebo. Each CDR3 is given with its conserved first and last residue. A D gene is named only where the DNA matches it firmly. Clone size is stated in some rows and not others, as once, few, many or a class when expanded.

size	V	J	D	DNA	CDR3
NA	TRBV6-2/TRBV6-3	TRBJ2-1	NA	TGTGCCAGCAGTTACCTACTCCACGCAATGTCCTACAATGAGCAGTTCTTC	CASSYLLHAMSYNEQFF
NA	TRBV5-4	TRBJ2-2	NA	TGTGCCAGCAGCTTCGGCGGGCAGCAAAAAACCGGGGAGCTGTTTTTT	CASSFGGQQKTGELFF
NA	TRBV24-1	TRBJ2-2	TRBD1	TGTGCCACCAGTGATTTGTGGCAGGGGGACACCGGGGAGCTGTTTTTT	CATSDLWQGDTGELFF
NA	TRBV5-1	TRBJ1-6	NA	TGCGCCAGCAGCTCCTTCAGGGGAGCTAATTCACCCCTCCACTTT	CASSSFRGANSPLHF
NA	TRBV30	TRBJ2-7	NA	TGTGCCTGGAGTGTACGACCGGGCGGCGAGCAGTACTTC	CAWSVRPGGEQYF
NA	TRBV15	TRBJ1-2	NA	TGTGCCACCAGCAGGGCCGGGACGGCTAACTATGGCTACACCTTC	CATSRAGTANYGYTF
NA	TRBV5-1	TRBJ1-1	NA	TGCGCCAGCAGCTTGGACTATGAAGCTTTCTTT	CASSLDYEAFF
NA	TRBV19	TRBJ2-3	NA	TGTGCCAGTAGTAGTCCCACCAGGGCCACAGATACGCAGTATTTT	CASSSPTRATDTQYF
NA	TRBV7-9	TRBJ2-4	TRBD1	TGTGCCAGCAGCTCCCTCCCGGGACAGGGGAACATTCAGTACTTC	CASSSLPGQGNIQYF
NA	TRBV7-2	TRBJ1-2	NA	TGTGCCAGCAGCTTAAAGGGGACCTCGGGCTACACCTTC	CASSLKGTSGYTF
NA	TRBV7-8	TRBJ2-1	TRBD2	TGTGCCAGCAGCCGGACTAGCGGGAAGGGCCACAATGAGCAGTTCTTC	CASSRTSGKGHNEQFF
NA	TRBV27	TRBJ1-4	NA	TGTGCCAGCAGTTTCAATTGGGGGGGACACCAAACAACTAATGAAAAACTGTTTTTT	CASSFNWGGHQTTNEKLFF
NA	TRBV7-9	TRBJ1-1	NA	TGTGCCAGCAGGTTAGGGGTGTACACTGAAGCTTTCTTT	CASRLGVYTEAFF
once	TRBV4-2	TRBJ1-2	NA	TGTGCCAGCAGCCCTCTTCTGGGAGGCTACACCTTC	CASSPLLGGYTF
NA	TRBV3-1/TRBV3-2	TRBJ2-5	NA	TGTGCCAGCAGGCCGACTAGTGAAGAGACCCAGTACTTC	CASRPTSEETQYF
NA	TRBV4-3	TRBJ1-5	TRBD1	TGCGCCAGCAGCCAAGAGACAGGGGGGAGTCAGCCCCAGCATTTT	CASSQETGGSQPQHF
NA	TRBV23-1	TRBJ2-3	NA	TGCGCCAGCAGTCTGACGGGTTGCACAGATACGCAGTATTTT	CASSLTGCTDTQYF
NA	TRBV7-2	TRBJ1-1	NA	TGTGCCAGCAGCTTTGACAGGCCGGGGAACACTGAAGCTTTCTTT	CASSFDRPGNTEAFF
NA	TRBV18	TRBJ1-2	NA	TGTGCCAGCTCACCACAGAACAGGAGACCTAACTATGGCTACACCTTC	CASSPQNRRPNYGYTF
NA	TRBV4-3	TRBJ2-3	TRBD2	TGCGCCAGCAGCCAAGATGTAAGAGCGGGAAGAGTAAGAGATACGCAGTATTTT	CASSQDVRAGRVRDTQYF
NA	TRBV6-2/TRBV6-3	TRBJ1-1	NA	TGTGCCAGCAGCCCCTTCCTCGTTGGGCTTACTGAAGCTTTCTTT	CASSPFLVGLTEAFF
NA	TRBV7-3	TRBJ2-1	TRBD2	TGTGCCAGCAGCTTAACGTTGGCGGGAGGTCACAATGAGCAGTTCTTC	CASSLTLAGGHNEQFF
NA	TRBV5-6	TRBJ2-1	TRBD1	TGTGCCAGCAGCAGATCCGGGACAGGGTATGGGGGCAATGAGCAGTTCTTC	CASSRSGTGYGGNEQFF
NA	TRBV6-2/TRBV6-3	TRBJ1-3	NA	TGTGCCAGCAGTTGGAGCATCTCTGGAAACACCATATATTTT	CASSWSISGNTIYF
NA	TRBV6-2/TRBV6-3	TRBJ2-1	TRBD2	TGTGCCAGCAGATACACTAGCGGGACCCTCTTCAATGAGCAGTTCTTC	CASRYTSGTLFNEQFF
NA	TRBV18	TRBJ1-5	NA	TGTGCCAGCTCCCGGGACAGCAATCAGCCCCAGCATTTT	CASSRDSNQPQHF
NA	TRBV19	TRBJ2-1	NA	TGTGCCAGTAGTGATGGATACAATGAGCAGTTCTTC	CASSDGYNEQFF
once	TRBV9	TRBJ2-7	NA	TGTGCCCGCGGAGAGACTGGACCTCCCTACGAGCAGTACTTC	CARGETGPPYEQYF
NA	TRBV5-1	TRBJ2-5	TRBD1	TGCGCCAGCAGCTTCCGGACAGGGGAGGGAGTTGAGACCCAGTACTTC	CASSFRTGEGVETQYF
NA	TRBV7-3	TRBJ1-1	TRBD1	TGTGCCAGCAGCTCAGGGGGAAGAACTGAAGCTTTCTTT	CASSSGGRTEAFF
once	TRBV5-6	TRBJ2-1	TRBD2	TGTGCCAGCAGCTCTGGGACTAGCGGGAATCTCTACAATGAGCAGTTCTTC	CASSSGTSGNLYNEQFF